A selection of T cell receptor beta chains follows, all from one sample in a study of CD8+ T cells in alopecia areata. The repertoire was sequenced with immunoSEQ multiplex PCR; TCRdb's copy has only in-frame clones and lacks some. The repertoire consists of approximately 58,000 clones, with 44% occurring once and the leading ten covering about 51%. Specimen: NKG2D-low CD8+ T cells sorted from blood. All receptors come from a human donor with alopecia areata. CDR3s include the opening cysteine and the closing phenylalanine or tryptophan. Fields, in order: V gene, clone size, D gene, J gene, CDR3 DNA, CDR3 protein. D genes are given only for firm matches. Expanded clones are given a class, and other clones once, few, many or no size at all.

TRBV29-1	-	TRBD1	TRBJ1-2	TGCAGCCCCTTCTACCCCCACAGGACAGGAATGTACTATGGCTACACCTTC	CSPFYPHRTGMYYGYTF
TRBV10-3	medium-sized	-	TRBJ2-7	TGTGCCATCAGTGATTCCGGCGGGGAGCAGTACTTC	CAISDSGGEQYF
TRBV7-9	many	-	TRBJ2-3	TGTGCCAGCAGCCTCAATACGCAGTATTTT	CASSLNTQYF
TRBV6-5	few	TRBD2	TRBJ2-7	TGTGCCAGCTCCTTTGGGACTAGCACCTACGAGCAGTACTTC	CASSFGTSTYEQYF
TRBV5-1	few	-	TRBJ2-1	TGCGCCAGCAGCTTGGTCGGTGAGCAGTTCTTC	CASSLVGEQFF
TRBV29-1	few	-	TRBJ1-1	TGCAGCGTTGGGACCCCCAGACTGAACACTGAAGCTTTCTTT	CSVGTPRLNTEAFF
TRBV14	-	-	TRBJ1-3	TGTGCCAGCAGCCAGACGGACGGAAACACCATATATTTT	CASSQTDGNTIYF
TRBV29-1	few	-	TRBJ2-1	TGCAGCTACCCACTAGCTCCCTACAATGAGCAGTTCTTC	CSYPLAPYNEQFF
TRBV29-1	few	-	TRBJ2-7	TGCAGCTTCCTGGACGGATCCTACGAGCAGTACTTC	CSFLDGSYEQYF
TRBV7-9	-	TRBD2	TRBJ2-7	TGTGCCAGCAGCTTTGCGGGAGGATACGAGCAGTACTTC	CASSFAGGYEQYF
TRBV29-1	few	-	TRBJ2-7	TGCAGCGTTGAGACAGGAGTGTCCTACGAGCAGTACTTC	CSVETGVSYEQYF
TRBV29-1	few	-	TRBJ2-7	TGCAGCGTAGAAACGGGACTGTCATACGAGCAGTACTTC	CSVETGLSYEQYF
TRBV7-6	few	TRBD1	TRBJ1-2	TGTGCCAGCAGCTTAGCCGGGACAGACGCCTATGGCTACACCTTC	CASSLAGTDAYGYTF
TRBV6-5	-	-	TRBJ1-1	TGTGCCAGCAGCCCCGGGACACTGAACACTGAAGCTTTCTTT	CASSPGTLNTEAFF
TRBV7-6	-	-	TRBJ1-1	TGTGCCAGCAGAAAGTTTGAGACTGAAGCTTTCTTT	CASRKFETEAFF
TRBV2	few	TRBD1	TRBJ2-4	TGTGCCAGCAGGGACACAGGGGGGAAAAACATTCAGTACTTC	CASRDTGGKNIQYF
TRBV4-1	-	TRBD2	TRBJ2-3	TGCGCCAGCAGCCCTGGACTAGCGGGCCGCTTTAGCACAGATACGCAGTATTTT	CASSPGLAGRFSTDTQYF
TRBV6-1	-	-	TRBJ1-2	TGTGCCAGCGCCGAGAATTATGGCTACACCTTC	CASAENYGYTF
TRBV28	-	-	TRBJ2-5	TGTGCCAGCAGTTTTTCACAGGGCAGGGAGACCCAGTACTTC	CASSFSQGRETQYF
TRBV27	-	-	TRBJ2-7	TGTGCCAGCAGTTCCGGGTCTAAATACGAGCAGTACTTC	CASSSGSKYEQYF
TRBV29-1	-	TRBD2	TRBJ2-2	TGCAGCGTTGACCTCGCCGACAGACTAGCGGGAGGAGTAACCGGGGAGCTGTTTTTT	CSVDLADRLAGGVTGELFF
TRBV30	-	TRBD2	TRBJ2-1	TGTGTGGGGACTAGAGAGTACAATGAGCAGTTCTTC	CVGTREYNEQFF
TRBV13	few	-	TRBJ2-1	TGTGCCAGCAGCTTAGGCCGCCGACCAGAGCATGAGCAGTTCTTC	CASSLGRRPEHEQFF
TRBV7-9	-	TRBD2	TRBJ2-3	TGTGCCAGCAGCCCGCGGGGGAAGCGGGTAGGCACAGATACGCAGTATTTT	CASSPRGKRVGTDTQYF
TRBV19	few	-	TRBJ2-1	TGTGCCAGTAGTTTGGGACTGGCCAACAATGAGCAGTTCTTC	CASSLGLANNEQFF
TRBV7-8	-	TRBD2	TRBJ2-5	TGTGCCAGCAGCTTATTAGCGGGGGGCGGGGAGACCCAGTACTTC	CASSLLAGGGETQYF
TRBV7-9	-	-	TRBJ1-1	TGTGCCAGCAGCTTAGGCGCCAGCCTGCATGAAGCTTTCTTT	CASSLGASLHEAFF
TRBV7-9	few	TRBD1	TRBJ2-7	TGTGCCAGCAGCCTCACCCGGGACAGCCCATACTTCGAGCAGTACTTC	CASSLTRDSPYFEQYF
TRBV9	medium-sized	-	TRBJ2-6	TGTGCCAGCAGCCCTTCTGGGGCCAACGTCCTGACTTTC	CASSPSGANVLTF
TRBV29-1	few	-	TRBJ1-2	TGCAGCGTTGAAGATCGTATGCAACAGGAAATCCCCTATGGCTACACCTTC	CSVEDRMQQEIPYGYTF
TRBV19	-	-	TRBJ2-1	TGTGCCAGTAGATTAGCGTTGGGGAATGAGCAGTTCTTC	CASRLALGNEQFF
TRBV20-1	-	-	TRBJ1-3	TGCAGTGCGGGGGCTGGAAACACCATATATTTT	CSAGAGNTIYF
TRBV29-1	-	TRBD1	TRBJ1-1	TGCAGCGAAGACAGGGAGAACACTGAAGCTTTCTTT	CSEDRENTEAFF
TRBV7-9	-	-	TRBJ2-5	TGTGCCAGTAAACACCAACAAGAGACCCAGTACTTC	CASKHQQETQYF
TRBV28	few	-	TRBJ2-3	TGTGCCAGCAGTCCAAGTACGATGTCGCAGTATTTT	CASSPSTMSQYF
TRBV29-1	few	-	TRBJ2-7	TGCAGCGTCAACCAGGGAAATAACTACGAGCAGTACTTC	CSVNQGNNYEQYF
TRBV25-1	-	-	TRBJ2-1	TGTGCCAGCAGTGATCGGCGGTCCCCCAGCTCCTACAATGAGCAGTTCTTC	CASSDRRSPSSYNEQFF
TRBV7-2	-	-	TRBJ1-2	TGTGCCAGCAGCTTAGGGAGGACGTATGGCTACACCTTC	CASSLGRTYGYTF
TRBV19	few	-	TRBJ1-1	TGTGCCAGTAGTCTAACATGGGGAGAGACTGAAGCTTTCTTT	CASSLTWGETEAFF
TRBV5-1	-	-	TRBJ2-7	TGCGCCAGCAGCTACCCCGGGGCAGGCGATTACGAGCAGTACTTC	CASSYPGAGDYEQYF
TRBV7-8	-	TRBD1	TRBJ1-2	TGTGCCAGCAGCTTCCTGGCCGCGGACAGGGGCGACTATGGCTACACCTTC	CASSFLAADRGDYGYTF
TRBV28	-	-	TRBJ2-4	TGTGCCACCCGACGGGACCTTGGCATTCAGTACTTC	CATRRDLGIQYF